One and the same sample provided the 17 T cell receptor beta chains below, sequenced in a study of CD8 T cells in ankylosing spondylitis. No antigen has been assigned to these receptors. General study results and limits: What appeared characteristic of ankylosing spondylitis blood was a TCR beta motif of seven to nine highly homologous variants.

Each CDR3 protein is one row after TCRdb ran MiXCR on the 5' RACE reads. This table holds a few hundred thousand distinct CDR3 sequences, roughly 8% found once. Sequenced: blood, either unsorted or a sorted T cell fraction (not recorded which). The receptors derive from a male donor with ankylosing spondylitis.

This clonotype was observed once. The chain links TRBV7-9 to TRBJ2-1; 8 bases map to TRBD1. With V trimmed by 4 bases and J by 10 bases, 9 bases remained unmatched. The CDR3 loop spans 14 amino acids. The germline V gene encodes CDR1 SEHNR and CDR2 FQNEAQ (reference sequence). The CDR3 protein is CASSSRGQADEQFF. CDR3 bases: TGTGCCAGCAGCTCCCGGGGACAGGCTGACGAGCAGTTCTTC.

This clonotype was observed a few times. The chain is built from TRBV4-1 and TRBJ1-6; D gene unclear. V was clipped by 4 bases and J by 5 bases, with 15 bases between them. Germline V CDR1 and CDR2: MGHRA, YSYEKL. This CDR3 contains 16 residues. The CDR3 here is CASSPIGREHNSPLHF. CDR3 nucleotide sequence: TGCGCCAGCAGCCCAATAGGGCGGGAGCATAATTCACCCCTCCACTTT.

At least ten counts were recorded for this clonotype. V is TRBV29-1 and J is TRBJ2-1; the match to TRBD2 covers 9 bases. After removal of 4 bases from V and 4 bases from J, the junction contained 8 bases not matched to a gene. Per germline, CDR1 SQVTM and CDR2 ANQGSEA. The CDR3 length is 15 residues. The CDR3 loop reads CSVVETSGLYNEQFF. CDR3 DNA: TGCAGCGTTGTAGAGACTAGCGGACTTTACAATGAGCAGTTCTTC.

The CDR3 reads CASSIMSGSGTPQHF. The CDR3 nucleotides read TGTGCCAGTAGTATAATGTCGGGCTCCGGGACGCCCCAGCATTTT. The chain has TRBV19 and TRBJ1-5, with D perhaps TRBD1 (5 bases). The CDR3 loop spans 15 amino acids. V was cut by 2 bases and J by 9 bases, with 17 bases left in between. Germline-derived CDR1 and CDR2 are LNHDA and SQIVND (reference sequence).

This chain uses TRBV30 with TRBJ2-1, with 9 positions matching TRBD1. V shed 3 bases, J shed 7 bases, and the junction held 13 bases outside the gene matches. The V gene's germline CDR1 is GTSNPN and CDR2 SVGIG (reference sequence). CDR3 length: 16 amino acids. CDR3 residues: CAWRGFWDRAKNEQFF. CDR3 nucleotide sequence: TGTGCCTGGAGGGGCTTTTGGGACAGGGCTAAAAATGAGCAGTTCTTC.

This clonotype has more than one count but fewer than ten. This chain uses TRBV27 with TRBJ2-2, with D unresolved. Germline CDR1 MNHEY, CDR2 SMNVEV (reference sequence). V shed 7 bases and J shed 3 bases, with 12 bases lying between them. The CDR3 is 14 residues long. CDR3 loop: CASTILRDTGELFF. CDR3 nucleotide sequence: TGTGCCAGCACCATCTTAAGGGACACCGGGGAGCTGTTTTTT.

This clonotype has just a few counts. The chain combines TRBV18 with TRBJ2-7; D may be TRBD2 (6 bases). CDR3 size: 15 residues. Germline lookup yields CDR1 KGHSH and CDR2 LQKENI. V lost 3 bases to trimming and J lost 5 bases, with 17 bases between them. CDR3 sequence (DNA): TGTGCCAGCTCACCTACTAGCAGAGTCAACCACGAGCAGTACTTC. Encoded protein: CASSPTSRVNHEQYF.

The chain employs TRBV6-1 and TRBJ2-1; 10 bases fit TRBD2. Losses at the gene ends were 8 bases for V and 4 bases for J; bases not matched to a gene: 8. In germline, CDR1 is MNHNS, CDR2 SASEGT. The CDR3 is made up of 15 amino acids. CDR3 sequence reads: CASGQTSGPYNEQFF. In DNA form, the CDR3 reads TGTGCCAGCGGTCAGACTAGCGGGCCATACAATGAGCAGTTCTTC.

This clonotype was picked up many times. The J gene is TRBJ2-7, the V gene TRBV18, with D possibly being TRBD2 (5 bases). This CDR3 comprises 16 residues. Per the germline V gene, CDR1 is KGHSH and CDR2 is LQKENI. The V and J ends lost 2 bases and 0 bases respectively, with 14 bases between them. The CDR3 region has the DNA TGTGCCAGCTCACCATCTCGAGTAGGGAGCTCCTACGAGCAGTACTTC. This codes for CASSPSRVGSSYEQYF.

This rearrangement joins TRBV7-9 to TRBJ2-7, with 9 bases lining up with TRBD1. Per the germline V gene, CDR1 is SEHNR and CDR2 is FQNEAQ (reference sequence). V shed 4 bases and J 6 bases; nucleotides not matched to a gene: 4. This CDR3 spans 13 amino acids. The CDR3 coding sequence is TGTGCCAGCAGCTCCGACAGGGGGTCCGAGCAGTACTTC. Translation: CASSSDRGSEQYF.

The chain employs TRBV5-1 and TRBJ1-4; D remains ambiguous. This CDR3 comprises 15 residues. Germline V lookup: CDR1 SGHRS, CDR2 YFSETQ. Trimming removed 4 bases at V and 8 bases at J, with 18 bases between. CDR3 sequence: CASSVDPGNLEKLFF. In nucleotides, the CDR3 is TGCGCCAGCAGCGTGGACCCTGGGAACTTAGAAAAACTGTTTTTT.

Many counts were recorded for this clonotype. The J gene is TRBJ1-6, the V gene TRBV7-2; maybe TRBD1 (5 bases). CDR3 length: 14 amino acids. Germline values: CDR1 SGHTA, CDR2 FQGNSA. Trimming removed 4 bases from V and 7 bases from J, with 11 bases in between. DNA of the CDR3: TGTGCCAGCAGCTGGGGGTTGGGCAATTCACCCCTCCACTTT. Amino acids: CASSWGLGNSPLHF.

This clonotype occurred a few times. The gene calls are TRBV18 and TRBJ2-1; 12 nucleotides line up with TRBD2. The CDR3 consists of 22 residues. The germline V gene has CDR1 KGHSH and CDR2 LQKENI. The V and J ends lost 2 bases and 1 base, in that order; junction bases with no gene match: 18. The CDR3 protein is CASSPSGPGLAGRRDSYNEQFF. The DNA of the CDR3 is TGTGCCAGCTCACCAAGCGGACCCGGACTAGCGGGGAGGAGAGATTCCTACAATGAGCAGTTCTTC.

This clonotype was found a few times. This chain links TRBV29-1 with TRBJ2-5, with D perhaps matching TRBD1 or TRBD2 (6 bases each). V lost 5 bases to trimming and J lost 4 bases, with 14 bases between them. Germline V gene lookup returns CDR1 SQVTM and CDR2 ANQGSEA. The CDR3 extends over 13 amino acids. CDR3 sequence reads: CSVTEGGGETQYF. CDR3 bases: TGCAGCGTTACGGAGGGGGGCGGAGAGACCCAGTACTTC.

This clonotype was seen a handful of times. The DNA for the CDR3 is TGTGCCAGCATCCTTAGCGGATCCCCAGATACGCAGTATTTT. Its protein product is CASILSGSPDTQYF. V is TRBV6-1 and J is TRBJ2-3; tentatively, D is TRBD2 (6 bases). V lost 7 bases and J 4 bases, leaving 15 bases between the germline ends. Germline lookup yields CDR1 MNHNS and CDR2 SASEGT. This CDR3 has 14 residues.

Many counts were recorded for this clonotype. This rearrangement joins TRBV7-9 to TRBJ2-1; no reliable D call. CDR3 length equals 13 residues. Germline V CDR1 and CDR2: SEHNR, FQNEAQ (reference sequence). Deletions cut 2 bases from V and 6 bases from J, with 8 bases between. The DNA for the CDR3 is TGTGCCAGCAGCTTACCACGCGGCAATGAGCAGTTCTTC. This gives the protein CASSLPRGNEQFF.

The V gene is TRBV5-1, the J gene TRBJ2-3; a weak D match, TRBD2 (5 bases). V was shortened by 5 bases and J by 3 bases, with 13 bases between the two germline ends. CDR1 SGHRS and CDR2 YFSETQ come from the germline V gene. The CDR3 is 14 amino acids. This chain's CDR3 is CASRREEGTDTQYF. The DNA of the CDR3 is TGCGCCAGCAGACGGGAAGAAGGGACAGATACGCAGTATTTT.